This note documents a single T cell receptor beta chain sequence. Its antigen is still unknown. The assay ran at deep level. Method: immunoSEQ multiplex PCR; TCRdb's copy keeps in-frame clones and lacks some. This sample has approximately 2,300,000 clones, with around 90% found just once. Trimming took off 6 bases at V and 4 bases at J, with 10 bases between the two ends. The CDR3 spans 14 residues. CDR1 ENHRY and CDR2 SYGVKD come from the germline V gene. This specimen belongs to a study of shared clonotypes between healthy human individuals. Healthy HIV-negative adults with no recent acute infections or vaccinations were recruited as donors. The study, taken as a whole, reports: A small donor pool kept down the genetic and exposure-history diversity that was represented. Naive subsets generally exceeded memory subsets in estimated richness.

The chain carries TRBV10-3 and TRBJ1-6, with D unclear. Sequenced: naive CD4+ T cells from PBMCs. The subset: CD45RA+ positively selected. The receptor's source is a man between 18 and 29 years old in good health. Some clones in this sample may be carry-over from other donors' samples. CDR3 sequence: CAIRAEPYNSPLHF. Here the CDR3 DNA reads TGTGCCATCAGGGCTGAACCGTATAATTCACCCCTCCACTTT.